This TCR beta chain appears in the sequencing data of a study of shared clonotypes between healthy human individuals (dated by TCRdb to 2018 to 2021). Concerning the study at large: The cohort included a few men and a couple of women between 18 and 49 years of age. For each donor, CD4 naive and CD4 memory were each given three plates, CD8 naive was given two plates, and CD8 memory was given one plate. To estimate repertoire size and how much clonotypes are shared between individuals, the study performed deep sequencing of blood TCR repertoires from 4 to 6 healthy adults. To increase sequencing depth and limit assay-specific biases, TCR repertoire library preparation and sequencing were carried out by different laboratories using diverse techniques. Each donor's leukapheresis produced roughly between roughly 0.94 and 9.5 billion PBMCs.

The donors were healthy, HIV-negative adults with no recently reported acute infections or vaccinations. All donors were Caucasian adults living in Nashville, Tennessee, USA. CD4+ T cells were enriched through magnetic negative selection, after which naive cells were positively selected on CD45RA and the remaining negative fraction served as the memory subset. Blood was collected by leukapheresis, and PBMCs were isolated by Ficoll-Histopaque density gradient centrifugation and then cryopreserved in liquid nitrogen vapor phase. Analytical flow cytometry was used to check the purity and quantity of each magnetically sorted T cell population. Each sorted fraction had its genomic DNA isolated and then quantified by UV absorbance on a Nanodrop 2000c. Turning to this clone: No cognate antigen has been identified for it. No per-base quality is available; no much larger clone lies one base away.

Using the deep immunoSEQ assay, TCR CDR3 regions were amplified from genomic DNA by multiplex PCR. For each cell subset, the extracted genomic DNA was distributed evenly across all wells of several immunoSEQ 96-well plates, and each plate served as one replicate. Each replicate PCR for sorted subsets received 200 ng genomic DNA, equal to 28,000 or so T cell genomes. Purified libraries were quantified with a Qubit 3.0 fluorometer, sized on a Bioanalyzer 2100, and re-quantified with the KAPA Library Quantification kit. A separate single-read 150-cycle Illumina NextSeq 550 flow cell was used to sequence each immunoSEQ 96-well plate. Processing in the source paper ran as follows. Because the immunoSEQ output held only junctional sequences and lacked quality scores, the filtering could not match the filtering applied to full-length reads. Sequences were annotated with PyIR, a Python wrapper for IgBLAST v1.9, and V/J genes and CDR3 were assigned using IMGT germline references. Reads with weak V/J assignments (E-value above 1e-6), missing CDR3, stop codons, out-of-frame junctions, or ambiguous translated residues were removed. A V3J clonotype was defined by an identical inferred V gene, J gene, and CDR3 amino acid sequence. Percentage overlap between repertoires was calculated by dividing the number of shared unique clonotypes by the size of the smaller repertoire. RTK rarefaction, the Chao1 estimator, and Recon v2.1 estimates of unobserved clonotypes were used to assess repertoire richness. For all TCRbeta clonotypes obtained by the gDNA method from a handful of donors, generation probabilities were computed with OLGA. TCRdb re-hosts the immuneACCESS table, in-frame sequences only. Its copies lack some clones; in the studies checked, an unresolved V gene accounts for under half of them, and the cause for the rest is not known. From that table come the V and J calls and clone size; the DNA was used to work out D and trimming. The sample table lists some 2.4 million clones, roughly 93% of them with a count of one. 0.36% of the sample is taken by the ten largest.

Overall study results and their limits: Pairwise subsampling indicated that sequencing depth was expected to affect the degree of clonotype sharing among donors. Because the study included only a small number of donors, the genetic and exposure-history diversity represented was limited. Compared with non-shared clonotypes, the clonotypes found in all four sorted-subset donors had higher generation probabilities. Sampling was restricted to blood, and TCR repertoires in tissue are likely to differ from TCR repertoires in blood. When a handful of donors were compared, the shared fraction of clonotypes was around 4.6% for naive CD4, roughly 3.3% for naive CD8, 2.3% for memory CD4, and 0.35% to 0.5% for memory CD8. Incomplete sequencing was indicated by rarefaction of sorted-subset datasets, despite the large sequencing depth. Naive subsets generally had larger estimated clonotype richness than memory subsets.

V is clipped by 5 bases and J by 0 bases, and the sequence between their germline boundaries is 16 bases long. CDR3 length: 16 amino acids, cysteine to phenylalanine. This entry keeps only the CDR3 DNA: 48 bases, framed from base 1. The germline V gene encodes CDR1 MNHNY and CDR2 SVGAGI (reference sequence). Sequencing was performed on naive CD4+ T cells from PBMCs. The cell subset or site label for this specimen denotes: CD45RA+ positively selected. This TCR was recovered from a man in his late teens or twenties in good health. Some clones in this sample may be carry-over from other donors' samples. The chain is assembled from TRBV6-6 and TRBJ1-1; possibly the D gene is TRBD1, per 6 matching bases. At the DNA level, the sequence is TGTGCCAGCAGTGCTCCCGCTCGGGACATGAACACTGAAGCTTTCTTT. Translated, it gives CASSAPARDMNTEAFF.